The table lists the clone carrying this TCR beta chain with a few counts. These data are taken from a study of CD8+ T cells in alopecia areata. Germline assignment: CDR1 SGHAT and CDR2 FQNNGV. V was pared by 4 bases and J by 0 bases, with 12 bases between. This CDR3 contains 16 residues. After isolation, RNA underwent reverse transcription to generate cDNA as the sequencing template. The table came from immunoSEQ multiplex PCR; TCRdb's copy has only in-frame clones and leaves some out. The sample yields about 190,000 clones, approximately 56% seen once. Specimens obtained from alopecia areata patients comprised lesional scalp punch biopsies and peripheral blood. Investigators sorted PBMCs to obtain both CD4+ and CD8+ T cells.

Sequences were derived from CD4+ T cells sorted from blood, sampled at week 0. The receptor was isolated from a human donor with alopecia areata. The gene calls are TRBV11-2 and TRBJ1-4; D perhaps matches TRBD1 (5 bases). The CDR3 DNA follows: TGTGCCAGCAGCTCCCGCGCGGGGGCAACTAATGAAAAACTGTTTTTT. Translated: CASSSRAGATNEKLFF. Looking up the rest from reference TRBV11-2 and TRBJ1-4 gives the full variable domain: EAGVAQSPRYKIIEKRQSVAFWCNPISGHATLYWYQQILGQGPKLLIQFQNNGVVDDSQLPKDRFSAERLKGVDSTLKIQPAKLEDSAVYLCASSSRAGATNEKLFFGSGTQLSVL.